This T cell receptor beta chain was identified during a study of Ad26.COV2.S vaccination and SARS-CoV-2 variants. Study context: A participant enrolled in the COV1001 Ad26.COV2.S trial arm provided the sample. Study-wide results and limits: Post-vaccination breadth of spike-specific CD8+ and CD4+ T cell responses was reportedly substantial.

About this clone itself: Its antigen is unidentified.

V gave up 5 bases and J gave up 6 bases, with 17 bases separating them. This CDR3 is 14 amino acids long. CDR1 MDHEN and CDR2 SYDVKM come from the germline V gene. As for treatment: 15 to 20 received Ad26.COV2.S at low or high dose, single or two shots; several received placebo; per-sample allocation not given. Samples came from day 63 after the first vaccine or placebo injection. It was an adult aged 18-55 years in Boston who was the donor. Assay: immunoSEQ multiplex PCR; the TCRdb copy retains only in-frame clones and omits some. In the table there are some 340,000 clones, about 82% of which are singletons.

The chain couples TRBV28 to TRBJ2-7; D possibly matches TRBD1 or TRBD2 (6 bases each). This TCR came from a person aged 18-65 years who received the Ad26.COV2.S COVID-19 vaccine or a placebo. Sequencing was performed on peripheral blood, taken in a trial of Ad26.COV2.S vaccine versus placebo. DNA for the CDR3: TGTGCCAGCAGTCAATCCACAGGGACTCGCGAGCAGTACTTC. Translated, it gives CASSQSTGTREQYF.